This TCR beta chain was retrieved from a study of blood T cells in healthy people across ages. Study-wide points: Strong correlation existed between TCR beta diversity and naive T cell percentage.

Primed by a sample-barcoded 5' primer and a J-beta primer mix, a second PCR proceeded for roughly 7 to 12 cycles. MiXCR was run by TCRdb on the 5' RACE reads, yielding one entry per CDR3 protein. The top ten hold about 21% of the sample, which has fewer than 2,000,000 distinct CDR3 sequences, about 39% seen once. To note about this clonotype: Its antigen is still unknown.

This CDR3 has 13 amino acids. Germline trimming cut 7 bases from V and 5 bases from J; bases unmatched to any gene: 5. The study recruited healthy Caucasian donors from Russia who were aged about 6 to 100. The sequence was collected from a human donor in good health. The V call is TRBV12-3 or TRBV12-4, the J call TRBJ1-2; 9 bases are a match to TRBD1. Input material: blood. In nucleotides, the CDR3 is TGTGCCAGCACCCAGACAGGGGGATATGGCTACACCTTC. Translation: CASTQTGGYGYTF.